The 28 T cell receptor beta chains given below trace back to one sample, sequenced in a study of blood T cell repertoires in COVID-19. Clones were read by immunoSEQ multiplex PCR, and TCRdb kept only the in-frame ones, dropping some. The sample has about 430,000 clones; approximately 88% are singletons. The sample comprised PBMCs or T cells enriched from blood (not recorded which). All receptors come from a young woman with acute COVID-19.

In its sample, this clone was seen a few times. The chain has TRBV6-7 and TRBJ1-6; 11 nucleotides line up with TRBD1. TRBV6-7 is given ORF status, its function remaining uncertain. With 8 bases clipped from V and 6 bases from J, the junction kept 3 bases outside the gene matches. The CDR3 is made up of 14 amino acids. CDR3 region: CASGQGAGNSPLHF. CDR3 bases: TGTGCCAGCGGACAGGGGGCCGGTAATTCACCCCTCCACTTT.

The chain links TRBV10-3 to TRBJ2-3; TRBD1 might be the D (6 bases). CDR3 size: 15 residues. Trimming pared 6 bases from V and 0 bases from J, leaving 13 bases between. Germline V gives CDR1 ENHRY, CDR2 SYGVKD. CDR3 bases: TGTGCCATCAGCATTGGACAGACGAGCACAGATACGCAGTATTTT. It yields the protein CAISIGQTSTDTQYF.

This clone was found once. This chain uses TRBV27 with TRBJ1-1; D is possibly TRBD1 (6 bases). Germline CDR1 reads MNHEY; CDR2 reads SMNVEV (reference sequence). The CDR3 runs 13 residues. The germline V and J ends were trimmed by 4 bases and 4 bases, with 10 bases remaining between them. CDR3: CASSSRGTTEAFF. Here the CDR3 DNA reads TGTGCCAGCAGTTCCAGGGGTACCACTGAAGCTTTCTTT.

DNA of the CDR3: TGTGCCAGCAGACTCGGTAACACCGGGGAGCTGTTTTTT. This sequence encodes CASRLGNTGELFF. The J gene is TRBJ2-2, the V gene TRBV11-2; no clear D gene. This CDR3 has 13 residues. V was shortened by 6 bases and J by 2 bases, with 7 bases between the two germline ends. Germline loops: CDR1 SGHAT, CDR2 FQNNGV.

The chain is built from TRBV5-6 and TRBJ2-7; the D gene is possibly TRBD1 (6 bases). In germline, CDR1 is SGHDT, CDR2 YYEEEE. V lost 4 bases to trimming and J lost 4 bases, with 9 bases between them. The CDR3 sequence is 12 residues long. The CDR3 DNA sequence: TGTGCCAGCAGCCGCGACAGGTACGAGCAGTACTTC. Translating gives CASSRDRYEQYF.

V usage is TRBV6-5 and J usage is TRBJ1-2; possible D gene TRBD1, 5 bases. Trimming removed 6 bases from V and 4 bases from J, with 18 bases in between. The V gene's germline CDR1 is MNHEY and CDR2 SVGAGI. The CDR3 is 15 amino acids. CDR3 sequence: CASSSGGGGGYGYTF. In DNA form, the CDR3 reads TGTGCCAGCAGCTCTGGCGGGGGAGGCGGCTATGGCTACACCTTC.

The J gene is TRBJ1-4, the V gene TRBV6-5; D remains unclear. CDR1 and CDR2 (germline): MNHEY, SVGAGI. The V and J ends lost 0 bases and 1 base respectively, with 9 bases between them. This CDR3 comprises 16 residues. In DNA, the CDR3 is TGTGCCAGCAGTTACTCCCCCGCAGGAACTAATGAAAAACTGTTTTTT. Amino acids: CASSYSPAGTNEKLFF.

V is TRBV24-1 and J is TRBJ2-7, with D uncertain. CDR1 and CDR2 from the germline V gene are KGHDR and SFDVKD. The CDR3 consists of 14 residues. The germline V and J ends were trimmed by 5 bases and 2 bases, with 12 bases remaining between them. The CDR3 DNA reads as TGTGCCACCAGTGGAGGCGGCCAGACCTACGAGCAGTACTTC. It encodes CATSGGGQTYEQYF.

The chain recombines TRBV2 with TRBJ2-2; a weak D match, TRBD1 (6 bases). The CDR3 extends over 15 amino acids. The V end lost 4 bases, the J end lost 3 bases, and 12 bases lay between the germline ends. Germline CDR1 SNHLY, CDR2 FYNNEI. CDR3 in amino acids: CASSGAGAHTGELFF. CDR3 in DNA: TGTGCCAGCAGTGGGGCAGGGGCGCACACCGGGGAGCTGTTTTTT.

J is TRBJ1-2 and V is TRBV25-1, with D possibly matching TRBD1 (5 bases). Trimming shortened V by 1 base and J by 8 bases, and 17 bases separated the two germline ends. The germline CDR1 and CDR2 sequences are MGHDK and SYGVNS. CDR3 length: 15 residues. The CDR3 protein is CASSESVPGHKGYTF. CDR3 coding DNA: TGTGCCAGCAGTGAATCGGTTCCAGGGCATAAAGGCTACACCTTC.

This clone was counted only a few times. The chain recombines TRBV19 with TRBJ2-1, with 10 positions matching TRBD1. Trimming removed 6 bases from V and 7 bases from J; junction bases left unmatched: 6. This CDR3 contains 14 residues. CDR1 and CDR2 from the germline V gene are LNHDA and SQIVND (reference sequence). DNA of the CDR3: TGTGCCAGTAGCCGACAGGGGGCAGTGAATGAGCAGTTCTTC. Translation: CASSRQGAVNEQFF.

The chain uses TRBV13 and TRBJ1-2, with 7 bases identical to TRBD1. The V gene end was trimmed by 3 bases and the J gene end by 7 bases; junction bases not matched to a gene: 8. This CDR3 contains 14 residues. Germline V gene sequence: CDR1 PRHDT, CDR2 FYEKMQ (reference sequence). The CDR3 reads CASSFLQGMGGYTF. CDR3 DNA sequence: TGTGCCAGCAGCTTCTTACAGGGGATGGGTGGCTACACCTTC.

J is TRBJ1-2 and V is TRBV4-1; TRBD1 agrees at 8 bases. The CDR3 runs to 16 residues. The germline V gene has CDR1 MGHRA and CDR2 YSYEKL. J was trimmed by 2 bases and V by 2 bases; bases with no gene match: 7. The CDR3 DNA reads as TGCGCCAGCAGCCAACGGACAGGGTCCCCGAACTATGGCTACACCTTC. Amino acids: CASSQRTGSPNYGYTF.

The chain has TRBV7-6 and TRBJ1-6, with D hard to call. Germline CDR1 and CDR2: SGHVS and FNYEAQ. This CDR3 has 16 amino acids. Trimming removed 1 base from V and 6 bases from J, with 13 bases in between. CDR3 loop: CASSLVHGEGNSPLHF. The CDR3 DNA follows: TGTGCCAGCAGCTTAGTCCACGGAGAGGGTAATTCACCCCTCCACTTT.

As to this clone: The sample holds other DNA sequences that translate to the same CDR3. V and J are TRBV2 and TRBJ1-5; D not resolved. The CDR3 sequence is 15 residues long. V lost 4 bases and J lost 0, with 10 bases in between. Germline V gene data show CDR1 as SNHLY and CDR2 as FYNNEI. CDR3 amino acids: CASSGQSYSNQPQHF. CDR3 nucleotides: TGTGCCAGCAGTGGGCAGTCATATAGCAATCAGCCCCAGCATTTT.

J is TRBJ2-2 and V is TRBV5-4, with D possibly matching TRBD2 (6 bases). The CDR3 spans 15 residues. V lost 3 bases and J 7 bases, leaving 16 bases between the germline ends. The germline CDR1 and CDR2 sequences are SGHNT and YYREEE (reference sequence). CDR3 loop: CASSSQGPGDGELFF. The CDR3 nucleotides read TGTGCCAGCAGCTCACAAGGGCCGGGGGACGGGGAGCTGTTTTTT.

The CDR3 nucleotides read TGTGCCAGCAGACTAAAACTCACCGGGGAGCTGTTTTTT. This encodes CASRLKLTGELFF. The chain is built from TRBV28 and TRBJ2-2; D gene unclear. This CDR3 is built from 13 residues. Germline V gene lookup returns CDR1 MDHEN and CDR2 SYDVKM. The V gene lost 6 bases and the J gene lost 4 bases, with 9 bases spanning the gap.

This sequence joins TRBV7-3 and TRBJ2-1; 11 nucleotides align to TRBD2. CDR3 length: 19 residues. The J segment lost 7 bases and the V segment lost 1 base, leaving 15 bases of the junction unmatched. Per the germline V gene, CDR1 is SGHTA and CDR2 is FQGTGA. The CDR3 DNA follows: TGTGCCAGCAGCTTAAAGGGGAAAGGAGCAACTAGCGGGGGTAATGAGCAGTTCTTC. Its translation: CASSLKGKGATSGGNEQFF.

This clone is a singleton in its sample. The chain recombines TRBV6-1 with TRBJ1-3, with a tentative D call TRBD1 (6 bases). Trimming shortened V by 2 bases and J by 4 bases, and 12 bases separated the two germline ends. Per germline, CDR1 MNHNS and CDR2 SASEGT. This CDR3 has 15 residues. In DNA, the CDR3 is TGTGCCAGCAGTGAATTAGGGGGTGAGGGAAACACCATATATTTT. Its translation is CASSELGGEGNTIYF.

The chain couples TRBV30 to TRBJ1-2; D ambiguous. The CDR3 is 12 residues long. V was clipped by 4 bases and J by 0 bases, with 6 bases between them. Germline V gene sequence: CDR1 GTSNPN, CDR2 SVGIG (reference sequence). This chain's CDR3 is CAWTTANYGYTF. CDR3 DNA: TGTGCCTGGACAACAGCTAACTATGGCTACACCTTC. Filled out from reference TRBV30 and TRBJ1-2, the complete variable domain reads SQTIHQWPATLVQPVGSPLSLECTVEGTSNPNLYWYRQAAGRGLQLLFYSVGIGQISSEVPQNLSASRPQDRQFILSSKKLLLSDSGFYLCAWTTANYGYTFGSGTRLTVV.

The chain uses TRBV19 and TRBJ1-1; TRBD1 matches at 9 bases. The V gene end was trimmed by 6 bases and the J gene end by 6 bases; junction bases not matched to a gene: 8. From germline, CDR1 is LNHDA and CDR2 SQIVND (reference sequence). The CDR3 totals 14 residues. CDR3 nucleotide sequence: TGTGCCAGTAGGCGGGACAGGGTTCGCCCTGAAGCTTTCTTT. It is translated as CASRRDRVRPEAFF.

CDR3 bases: TGTGCCAGCAGCCCACGGACAGGGGAAGACAATCAGCCCCAGCATTTT. This sequence encodes CASSPRTGEDNQPQHF. This sequence joins TRBV7-2 and TRBJ1-5; TRBD1 agrees at 9 bases. The CDR3 consists of 16 residues. Trimming removed 5 bases from V and 3 bases from J; junction bases left unmatched: 8. Germline loops: CDR1 SGHTA, CDR2 FQGNSA.

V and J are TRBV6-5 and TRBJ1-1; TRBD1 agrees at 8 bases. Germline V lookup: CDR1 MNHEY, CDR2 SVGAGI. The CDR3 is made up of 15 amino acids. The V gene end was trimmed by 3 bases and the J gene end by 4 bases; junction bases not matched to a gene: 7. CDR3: CASSYYTGGPTEAFF. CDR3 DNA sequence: TGTGCCAGCAGTTATTATACAGGGGGGCCCACTGAAGCTTTCTTT.

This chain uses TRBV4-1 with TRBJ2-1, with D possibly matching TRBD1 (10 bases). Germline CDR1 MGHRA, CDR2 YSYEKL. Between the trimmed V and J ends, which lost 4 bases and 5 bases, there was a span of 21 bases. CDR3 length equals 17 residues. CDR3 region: CASSRGLAGQGNNEQFF. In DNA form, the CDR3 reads TGCGCCAGCAGCCGGGGGCTAGCGGGACAGGGGAACAATGAGCAGTTCTTC.

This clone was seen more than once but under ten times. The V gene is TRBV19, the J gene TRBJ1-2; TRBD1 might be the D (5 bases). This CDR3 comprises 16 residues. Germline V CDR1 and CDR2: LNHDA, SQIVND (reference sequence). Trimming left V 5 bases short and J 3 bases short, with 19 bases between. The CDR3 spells CASSDYTGVVDYGYTF. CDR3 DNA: TGTGCCAGTAGTGACTACACGGGGGTGGTCGACTATGGCTACACCTTC.

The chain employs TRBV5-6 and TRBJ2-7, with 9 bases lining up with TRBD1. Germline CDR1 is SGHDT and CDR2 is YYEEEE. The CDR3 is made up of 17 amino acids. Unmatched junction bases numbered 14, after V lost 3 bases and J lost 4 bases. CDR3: CASSWGARQGVIYEQYF. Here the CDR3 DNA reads TGTGCCAGCAGCTGGGGAGCCAGACAGGGGGTCATATACGAGCAGTACTTC.

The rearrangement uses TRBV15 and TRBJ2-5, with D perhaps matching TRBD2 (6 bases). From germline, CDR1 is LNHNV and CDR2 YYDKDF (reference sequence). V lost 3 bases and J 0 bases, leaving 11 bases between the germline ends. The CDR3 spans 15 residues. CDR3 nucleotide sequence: TGTGCCACCAGCAGGTCCGCGGGGTACCAAGAGACCCAGTACTTC. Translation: CATSRSAGYQETQYF.

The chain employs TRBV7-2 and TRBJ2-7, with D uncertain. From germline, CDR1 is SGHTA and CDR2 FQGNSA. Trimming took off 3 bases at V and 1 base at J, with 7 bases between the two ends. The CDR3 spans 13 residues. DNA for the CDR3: TGTGCCAGCAGCTTTGTTACATCCTACGAGCAGTACTTC. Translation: CASSFVTSYEQYF.